The 8 T cell receptor beta chains listed next were all sequenced from one sample in a study of identical twins. TCRdb re-derived calls from the 5' RACE reads in MiXCR, one entry per CDR3 protein. The repertoire consists of around 650,000 distinct CDR3 sequences, with about 7.1% occurring once and the leading ten covering roughly 1.6%. The sample also formed part of further work on yellow fever vaccine responses in identical twins.

Sequenced: PBMCs. These receptors were taken from a woman between 18 and 29 years old in good health.

The chain is built from TRBV7-9 and TRBJ2-7; 11 nucleotides agree with TRBD2. This CDR3 comprises 17 residues. From germline, CDR1 is SEHNR and CDR2 FQNEAQ (reference sequence). The V segment lost 2 bases and the J segment 2 bases; nucleotides outside the gene matches: 8. CDR3 bases: TGTGCCAGCAGCTTATCTCCCGGGACTAGCGGTCCCTACGAGCAGTACTTC. Translation gives CASSLSPGTSGPYEQYF.

There are a few counts of this clonotype. The V and J genes are TRBV4-1 and TRBJ2-1; D unclear. Trimming shortened V by 0 bases and J by 2 bases, and 11 bases separated the two germline ends. Per the germline V gene, CDR1 is MGHRA and CDR2 is YSYEKL. The CDR3 consists of 16 residues. The CDR3 nucleotides read TGCGCCAGCAGCCAAGATCGGTCAAATACCTACAATGAGCAGTTCTTC. Translating gives CASSQDRSNTYNEQFF.

This rearrangement joins TRBV2 to TRBJ2-3, with a possible D match to TRBD1 (5 bases). Germline V CDR1 and CDR2: SNHLY, FYNNEI. Trimming took off 10 bases at V and 4 bases at J, with 15 bases between the two ends. The CDR3 has 13 residues. CDR3 protein: CANYGRGSDTQYF. For the CDR3, the DNA is TGTGCCAACTACGGAAGGGGATCAGATACGCAGTATTTT.

This chain uses TRBV10-3 with TRBJ2-2; possibly TRBD2 for D (7 bases). This CDR3 spans 16 amino acids. V shed 6 bases and J shed 6 bases, with 20 bases lying between them. The V gene's germline CDR1 is ENHRY and CDR2 SYGVKD. CDR3: CAISPRGARGAGELFF. For the CDR3, the DNA is TGTGCCATCAGCCCCCGGGGGGCACGGGGGGCCGGGGAGCTGTTTTTT.

CDR3 nucleotide sequence: TGTGCCAGCAGTTCCAACAGGGAAGGCACAGATACGCAGTATTTT. Its protein product is CASSSNREGTDTQYF. This chain joins TRBV6-5 and TRBJ2-3, with D perhaps matching TRBD1 (6 bases). V was cut by 4 bases and J by 1 base, with 12 bases left in between. This CDR3 spans 15 amino acids. Germline CDR1 is MNHEY and CDR2 is SVGAGI.

The chain uses TRBV20-1 and TRBJ1-5; TRBD1 aligns across 10 bases. The V and J ends lost 6 bases and 10 bases, in that order; junction bases with no gene match: 15. CDR3 size: 15 residues. Germline CDR1 reads DFQATT; CDR2 reads SNEGSKA (reference sequence). The CDR3 loop reads CSAETGTGAVGPQHF. The CDR3 DNA reads as TGCAGTGCCGAGACCGGGACAGGGGCCGTGGGACCCCAGCATTTT.

This clonotype was counted a few times. The rearrangement uses TRBV6-1 and TRBJ1-2; no clear D. This CDR3 region has 13 residues. The V end was cut by 5 bases, the J end by 5 bases, with 12 bases between. Per germline, CDR1 MNHNS and CDR2 SASEGT. CDR3 coding DNA: TGTGCCAGCAGTCCTAGACGGACGTATGGCTACACCTTC. It yields the protein CASSPRRTYGYTF.

This clonotype occurred many times. The chain has TRBV11-2 and TRBJ1-1; no clear D. Germline lookup yields CDR1 SGHAT and CDR2 FQNNGV. V shed 1 base and J shed 2 bases, with 8 bases lying between them. This CDR3 region has 14 residues. The DNA of the CDR3 is TGTGCCAGCAGCTTAGTCCGGGATAACACTGAAGCTTTCTTT. Translating gives CASSLVRDNTEAFF.